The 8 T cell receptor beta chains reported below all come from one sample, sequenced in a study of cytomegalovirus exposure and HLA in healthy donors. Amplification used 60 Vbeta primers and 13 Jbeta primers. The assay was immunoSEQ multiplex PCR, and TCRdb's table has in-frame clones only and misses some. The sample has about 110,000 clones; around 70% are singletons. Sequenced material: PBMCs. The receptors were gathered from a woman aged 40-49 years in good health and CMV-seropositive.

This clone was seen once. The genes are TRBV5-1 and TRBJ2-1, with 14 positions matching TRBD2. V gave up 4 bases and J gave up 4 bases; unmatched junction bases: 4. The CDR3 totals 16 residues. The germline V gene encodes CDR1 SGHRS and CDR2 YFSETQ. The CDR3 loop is CASSGGLAGEYNEQFF. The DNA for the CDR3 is TGCGCCAGCAGCGGGGGACTAGCGGGAGAGTACAATGAGCAGTTCTTC.

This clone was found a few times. The CDR3 region has the DNA TGTGCCAGTAGTCCACATTCTCTGACAGGGGCTAACTATGGCTACACCTTC. It is translated as CASSPHSLTGANYGYTF. The V and J genes are TRBV19 and TRBJ1-2, with 8 bases fitting TRBD1. The germline V gene encodes CDR1 LNHDA and CDR2 SQIVND (reference sequence). Germline trimming cut 5 bases from V and 0 bases from J; bases unmatched to any gene: 11. The CDR3 length is 17 residues.

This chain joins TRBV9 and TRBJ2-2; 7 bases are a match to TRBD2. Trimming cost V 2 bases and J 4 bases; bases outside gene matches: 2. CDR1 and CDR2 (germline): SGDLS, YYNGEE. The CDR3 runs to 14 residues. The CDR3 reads CASSVRGVTGELFF. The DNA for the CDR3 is TGTGCCAGCAGCGTTCGGGGGGTCACCGGGGAGCTGTTTTTT.

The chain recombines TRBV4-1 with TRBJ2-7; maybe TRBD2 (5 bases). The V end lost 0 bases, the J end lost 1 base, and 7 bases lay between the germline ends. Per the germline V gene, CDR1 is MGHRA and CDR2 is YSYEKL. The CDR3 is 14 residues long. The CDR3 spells CASSQDTRSYEQYF. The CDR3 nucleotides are TGCGCCAGCAGCCAAGATACTAGGTCCTACGAGCAGTACTTC.

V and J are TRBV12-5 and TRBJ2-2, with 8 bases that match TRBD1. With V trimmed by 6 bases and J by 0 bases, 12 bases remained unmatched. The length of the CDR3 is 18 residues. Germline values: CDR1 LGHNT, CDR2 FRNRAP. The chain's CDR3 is CASGTRTGISTNTGELFF. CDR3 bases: TGTGCTAGTGGAACTAGGACAGGGATTAGTACGAACACCGGGGAGCTGTTTTTT.

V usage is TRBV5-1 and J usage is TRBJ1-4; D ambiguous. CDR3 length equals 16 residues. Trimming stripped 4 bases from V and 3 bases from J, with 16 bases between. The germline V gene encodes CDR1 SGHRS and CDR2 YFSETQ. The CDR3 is CASSPGGLAANEKLFF. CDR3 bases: TGCGCCAGCAGCCCGGGAGGTCTTGCGGCTAATGAAAAACTGTTTTTT.

The CDR3 loop reads CASSVVGLAGFGKFF. CDR3 bases: TGTGCCAGCAGCGTAGTTGGACTAGCGGGTTTTGGGAAGTTCTTC. V and J are TRBV9 and TRBJ2-1; 11 bases are a match to TRBD2. J lost 14 bases, V lost 0 bases, and 10 bases had no gene match. In germline, CDR1 is SGDLS, CDR2 YYNGEE. The CDR3 is 15 residues long.

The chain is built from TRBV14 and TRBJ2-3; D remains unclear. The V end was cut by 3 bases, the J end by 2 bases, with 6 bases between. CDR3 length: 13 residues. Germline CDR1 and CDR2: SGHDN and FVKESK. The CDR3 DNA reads TGTGCCAGCAGCCAGGGCTTCACAGATACGCAGTATTTT. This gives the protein CASSQGFTDTQYF.